A selection of T cell receptor beta chains follows, all from one sample in a study of T-cell reconstitution after alpha-beta-depleted transplantation in children. TCRdb passed the PCR reads through MiXCR, listing each CDR3 protein once. The table records about 610,000 distinct CDR3 sequences, 10% of them present only once. Sequencing used PBMCs from the stem cell graft donor, obtained from the stem cell graft. All receptors derive from a human donor who donated a stem cell graft to a child with acute myeloid leukemia. CDR3s include the opening cysteine and the closing phenylalanine or tryptophan. The D gene is left open where the match is weak. Clone size is shown for a subset of rows, as once, few, many or a class of expanded clone.

CDR3aa: CASSKADLLVGEQYF
CDR3nt: TGTGCCAGTAGTAAGGCCGACCTTCTTGTGGGCGAGCAGTACTTC
d_gene: NA
j_gene: TRBJ2-7
v_gene: TRBV19
abundance: few

CDR3aa: CSVWGRGGYTF
CDR3nt: TGCAGCGTTTGGGGACGGGGTGGCTACACCTTC
d_gene: NA
j_gene: TRBJ1-2
v_gene: TRBV29-1
abundance: NA

CDR3aa: CASSHRGPFFNQPQHF
CDR3nt: TGTGCCAGCAGTCACAGGGGGCCCTTCTTCAATCAGCCCCAGCATTTT
d_gene: TRBD1
j_gene: TRBJ1-5
v_gene: TRBV6-5
abundance: many

CDR3aa: CSVEGVGQNYGYTF
CDR3nt: TGCAGCGTTGAAGGAGTTGGTCAGAACTATGGCTACACCTTC
d_gene: NA
j_gene: TRBJ1-2
v_gene: TRBV29-1
abundance: NA

CDR3aa: CASSLSRGLAGDNEQFF
CDR3nt: TGCGCCAGCAGCTTGTCCAGGGGACTAGCGGGGGACAATGAGCAGTTCTTC
d_gene: TRBD2
j_gene: TRBJ2-1
v_gene: TRBV5-1
abundance: few

CDR3aa: CASSLRTSDHIQYF
CDR3nt: TGTGCCAGCAGTCTAAGGACTAGCGATCACATTCAGTACTTC
d_gene: TRBD2
j_gene: TRBJ2-4
v_gene: TRBV7-2
abundance: many

CDR3aa: CASSLVGSLDTGELFF
CDR3nt: TGCGCCAGCAGCTTGGTTGGCAGCCTTGACACCGGGGAGCTGTTTTTT
d_gene: NA
j_gene: TRBJ2-2
v_gene: TRBV5-1
abundance: NA

CDR3aa: CASSDTSGRALGTGELFF
CDR3nt: TGTGCCAGCAGCGACACTAGCGGGAGGGCCCTCGGAACCGGGGAGCTGTTTTTT
d_gene: TRBD2
j_gene: TRBJ2-2
v_gene: TRBV12-3/TRBV12-4
abundance: many

CDR3aa: CASRWGGSYEQYF
CDR3nt: TGTGCCAGCAGGTGGGGGGGCTCCTACGAGCAGTACTTC
d_gene: TRBD2
j_gene: TRBJ2-7
v_gene: TRBV7-8
abundance: NA

CDR3aa: CASSLTSDWTDTQYF
CDR3nt: TGTGCCAGCAGCTTGACTAGTGATTGGACAGATACGCAGTATTTT
d_gene: NA
j_gene: TRBJ2-3
v_gene: TRBV7-3
abundance: NA

CDR3aa: CASSPLEAGGPRGEQYF
CDR3nt: TGTGCCAGCAGCCCCCTTGAGGCGGGAGGGCCTCGGGGGGAGCAGTACTTC
d_gene: TRBD2
j_gene: TRBJ2-7
v_gene: TRBV14
abundance: few

CDR3aa: CSAWTSLNYEQYF
CDR3nt: TGCAGTGCTTGGACTAGCTTAAACTACGAGCAGTACTTC
d_gene: TRBD2
j_gene: TRBJ2-7
v_gene: TRBV20-1
abundance: once

CDR3aa: CSAYPSGRRSYNEQFF
CDR3nt: TGCAGTGCCTATCCTAGCGGGAGGCGCTCCTACAATGAGCAGTTCTTC
d_gene: TRBD2
j_gene: TRBJ2-1
v_gene: TRBV20-1
abundance: few

CDR3aa: CASSPSRGNEQYF
CDR3nt: TGTGCCAGCTCACCATCCAGGGGCAACGAGCAGTACTTC
d_gene: NA
j_gene: TRBJ2-7
v_gene: TRBV18
abundance: few